The clone carrying this T cell receptor (beta chain) has more than one count but fewer than ten. Clones were read by immunoSEQ multiplex PCR, and TCRdb kept only the in-frame ones, dropping some. The top ten clones hold about 0.78% of a sample with tens of thousands of clones, about 86% of them seen once. The sample originates from a study of OX40 agonist ivuxolimab in advanced cancers. Study-level information: Partial responses occurred in three patients (one hepatocellular carcinoma, two cutaneous melanoma).

The germline V and J ends were trimmed by 2 bases and 1 base, with 12 bases remaining between them. CDR1 is SGHNT, CDR2 YYREEE, per germline (reference sequence). The CDR3 loop spans 15 amino acids. The sequencing used CD4+ or CD8+ T cells sorted from blood, collected in a trial of the OX40 agonist ivuxolimab. The gene calls are TRBV5-4 and TRBJ1-1, with a tentative D call TRBD1 (6 bases). This sequence was found in an adult with an advanced solid tumor such as melanoma, head and neck, liver or kidney cancer. This CDR3 reads CASSFDGRGNTEAFF. As DNA, the CDR3 is TGTGCCAGCAGCTTCGACGGCAGGGGGAACACTGAAGCTTTCTTT.